Listed here are 21 T cell receptor beta chains from one sample, sequenced in a study of siplizumab effects on memory and regulatory T cells. Sequenced by immunoSEQ multiplex PCR; TCRdb stores in-frame clones only, minus some. The sample includes around 97,000 clones, just under 95% seen only once; the top ten take 1.3%. The specimen sequenced was non-Treg CD4+ T cells sorted from blood. The receptors were gathered from a human donor in good health.

The V and J genes are TRBV19 and TRBJ2-1; 13 bases fit TRBD2. After removal of 5 bases from V and 6 bases from J, the junction contained 16 bases not matched to a gene. The CDR3 contains 19 residues. Germline V gene lookup returns CDR1 LNHDA and CDR2 SQIVND (reference sequence). CDR3 nucleotides: TGTGCCAGTAGTCTGGACACAGGGACTAGCGGGGTCACCTTCAATGAGCAGTTCTTC. It codes for CASSLDTGTSGVTFNEQFF.

V and J are TRBV5-1 and TRBJ2-7; 9 bases fit TRBD1. Germline loops: CDR1 SGHRS, CDR2 YFSETQ. The CDR3 loop spans 18 amino acids. Losses at the gene ends were 4 bases for V and 2 bases for J; bases not matched to a gene: 16. Written as DNA, the CDR3 is TGCGCCAGCAGCCTATCGCCGGCGGGACAGGGACGGCCCTACGAGCAGTACTTC. Its translation: CASSLSPAGQGRPYEQYF.

This chain joins TRBV28 and TRBJ1-4; no reliable D call. The CDR3 is 13 residues long. Germline loops: CDR1 MDHEN, CDR2 SYDVKM. The V and J ends lost 3 bases and 7 bases respectively, with 9 bases between them. The CDR3: CASSLSSIEKLFF. CDR3 DNA sequence: TGTGCCAGCAGTTTGAGTTCTATTGAAAAACTGTTTTTT.

The chain couples TRBV7-9 to TRBJ2-2, with a tentative D call TRBD2 (5 bases). The germline gives CDR1 SEHNR, CDR2 FQNEAQ (reference sequence). The CDR3 is 14 residues long. Trimming stripped 5 bases from V and 6 bases from J, with 13 bases between. The CDR3 region has the DNA TGTGCCAGCAGCGAAACGGACTCCGCCGGGGAGCTGTTTTTT. It codes for CASSETDSAGELFF.

The chain employs TRBV6-6 and TRBJ1-1; 8 bases are shared with TRBD1. The germline V gene encodes CDR1 MNHNY and CDR2 SVGAGI (reference sequence). This CDR3 comprises 12 residues. Trimming took 10 bases from V and 7 from J; bases not matched to a gene: 8. The CDR3 region has the DNA TGTGCCATCCGGACAGGGACTCATGAAGCTTTCTTT. Encoded protein: CAIRTGTHEAFF.

The chain employs TRBV28 and TRBJ2-1; 9 bases match TRBD2. The V gene's germline CDR1 is MDHEN and CDR2 SYDVKM. This CDR3 spans 18 amino acids. Germline trimming cut 4 bases from V and 8 bases from J; bases unmatched to any gene: 18. In nucleotides, the CDR3 is TGTGCCAGCAGTTCCGGCGGCGGGAGGGCCGTGTTAGGTGATGAGCAGTTCTTC. Amino acid sequence: CASSSGGGRAVLGDEQFF.

The chain couples TRBV19 to TRBJ1-5; tentative D call: TRBD1 (5 bases). The germline V gene has CDR1 LNHDA and CDR2 SQIVND (reference sequence). CDR3 length equals 14 residues. V lost 5 bases and J 1 base, leaving 9 bases between the germline ends. CDR3 sequence (DNA): TGTGCCAGTAGTGGGGGGTTCAGCAATCAGCCCCAGCATTTT. It codes for CASSGGFSNQPQHF. Drawing the rest from reference TRBV19 and TRBJ1-5, the complete variable domain is DGGITQSPKYLFRKEGQNVTLSCEQNLNHDAMYWYRQDPGQGLRLIYYSQIVNDFQKGDIAEGYSVSREKKESFPLTVTSAQKNPTAFYLCASSGGFSNQPQHFGDGTRLSIL.

J is TRBJ2-4 and V is TRBV11-2, with TRBD1 matching over 7 bases. V trimming: 5 bases; J trimming: 2 bases; junction bases outside the gene matches: 6. The CDR3 sequence is 15 residues long. Germline V gives CDR1 SGHAT, CDR2 FQNNGV. The CDR3 DNA follows: TGTGCCAGCAGCCCCAGACAGGGCCCCAAAAACATTCAGTACTTC. Amino acids: CASSPRQGPKNIQYF.

The chain is built from TRBV5-4 and TRBJ2-5; D remains unclear. V gave up 3 bases and J gave up 4 bases, with 10 bases separating them. The CDR3 totals 13 residues. CDR1 and CDR2 from the germline V gene are SGHNT and YYREEE (reference sequence). The DNA for the CDR3 is TGTGCCAGCAGCTCAAAGTACTCAGAGACCCAGTACTTC. Protein sequence: CASSSKYSETQYF.

This chain uses TRBV5-1 with TRBJ2-1, with TRBD2 identical over 11 bases. Germline CDR1 SGHRS, CDR2 YFSETQ. J lost 5 bases, V lost 4 bases, and 5 bases had no gene match. The CDR3 is 15 residues long. CDR3: CASSGGTSGDNEQFF. Here the CDR3 DNA reads TGCGCCAGCAGCGGAGGGACTAGCGGAGACAATGAGCAGTTCTTC.

The chain joins TRBV29-1 to TRBJ2-7; D remains ambiguous. V was pared by 5 bases and J by 2 bases, with 10 bases between. CDR1 is SQVTM and CDR2 is ANQGSEA in the germline V gene. The CDR3 is made up of 12 amino acids. This CDR3 reads CSVIHVTYEQYF. CDR3 DNA: TGCAGCGTTATACATGTAACCTACGAGCAGTACTTC.

CDR3 loop: CASSTQGQETQYF. CDR3 DNA sequence: TGTGCCAGCAGCACTCAGGGACAAGAGACCCAGTACTTC. This chain links TRBV21-1 with TRBJ2-5; whether TRBD1, the table's D call, matches the DNA was not checked. TRBV21-1 is a pseudogene locus. This CDR3 spans 13 amino acids.

The chain has TRBV7-9 and TRBJ1-4; D is possibly TRBD1 (6 bases). The CDR3 runs to 16 residues. Germline CDR1 and CDR2: SEHNR and FQNEAQ (reference sequence). V was cut by 4 bases and J by 8 bases, with 20 bases left in between. The CDR3 reads CASSSGVRGGQEKLFF. In DNA form, the CDR3 reads TGTGCCAGCAGCTCCGGTGTTAGGGGGGGACAAGAAAAACTGTTTTTT.

The chain links TRBV6-4 to TRBJ2-3; D possibly matches TRBD1 or TRBD2 (5 bases each). Germline CDR1 and CDR2: MRHNA and SNTAGT. The V and J ends lost 6 bases and 4 bases respectively, with 20 bases between them. This CDR3 spans 16 amino acids. Here the CDR3 DNA reads TGTGCCAGCAGCCCCGGCCGGGGCCGACTGCCAGATACGCAGTATTTT. Protein product: CASSPGRGRLPDTQYF.

The chain joins TRBV5-1 to TRBJ2-1; the match to TRBD2 covers 10 bases. This CDR3 has 15 residues. Per the germline V gene, CDR1 is SGHRS and CDR2 is YFSETQ. With 1 base clipped from V and 10 bases from J, the junction kept 8 bases outside the gene matches. The CDR3 region has the DNA TGCGCCAGCAGCTTGACAGCGGGAGGGCTGGGCGAGCAGTTCTTC. Protein product: CASSLTAGGLGEQFF.

This chain uses TRBV28 with TRBJ2-5, with 11 bases identical to TRBD2. This CDR3 is 16 amino acids long. With 6 bases clipped from V and 0 bases from J, the junction kept 6 bases outside the gene matches. Germline CDR1 is MDHEN and CDR2 is SYDVKM. The CDR3 DNA follows: TGTGCCAGCAGCCTCAGACTAGCGGGGCACCAAGAGACCCAGTACTTC. Protein sequence: CASSLRLAGHQETQYF.

The rearrangement joins TRBV5-1 to TRBJ2-1; 8 bases fit TRBD2. CDR3 length equals 14 residues. The germline gives CDR1 SGHRS, CDR2 YFSETQ. After removal of 0 bases from V and 8 bases from J, the junction contained 4 bases not matched to a gene. CDR3 sequence reads: CASSLERGSYEQFF. As DNA, the CDR3 is TGCGCCAGCAGCTTGGAGCGGGGGTCTTATGAGCAGTTCTTC.

The chain carries TRBV27 and TRBJ2-7; 9 nucleotides line up with TRBD1. Germline lookup yields CDR1 MNHEY and CDR2 SMNVEV (reference sequence). J gave up 4 bases and V 6 bases, and 4 bases lay outside the gene matches. The CDR3 runs 13 residues. The CDR3 reads CASRRDRVYEQYF. The CDR3 DNA follows: TGTGCCAGCAGAAGGGACAGGGTGTACGAGCAGTACTTC.

The J gene is TRBJ1-5, the V gene TRBV28; D remains unclear. There are 19 residues in the CDR3. Trimming removed 1 base from V and 5 bases from J, with 24 bases in between. Germline loops: CDR1 MDHEN, CDR2 SYDVKM. The CDR3 DNA reads TGTGCCAGCAGTTTATCAAATGGCCGGGTTCGACTAGCCTATCAGCCCCAGCATTTT. This translates into CASSLSNGRVRLAYQPQHF. The full variable domain, its missing parts supplied by reference TRBV28 and TRBJ1-5, is DVKVTQSSRYLVKRTGEKVFLECVQDMDHENMFWYRQDPGLGLRLIYFSYDVKMKEKGDIPEGYSVSREKKERFSLILESASTNQTSMYLCASSLSNGRVRLAYQPQHFGDGTRLSIL.

J is TRBJ2-7 and V is TRBV6-5; D is undetermined. Trimming left V 6 bases short and J 0 bases short, with 12 bases between. The CDR3 totals 14 residues. CDR1 MNHEY and CDR2 SVGAGI come from the germline V gene. CDR3 DNA: TGTGCCAGCAGGCCAGCCCAAGGCTCCTACGAGCAGTACTTC. Protein product: CASRPAQGSYEQYF.

This clone was counted only a few times. The sample has other DNA sequences that encode this CDR3 too. The chain joins TRBV28 to TRBJ1-4; no definite D call. The V end was cut by 6 bases, the J end by 2 bases, with 10 bases between. The length of the CDR3 is 14 residues. Germline CDR1 and CDR2: MDHEN and SYDVKM. The CDR3 region is CASRYGPTNEKLFF. CDR3 DNA sequence: TGTGCCAGCAGATACGGACCTACTAATGAAAAACTGTTTTTT.